The 20 T cell receptor beta chains presented below share a single source sample, sequenced in a study of blood T cell repertoires in COVID-19. Produced via immunoSEQ multiplex PCR; TCRdb's table is partial and in-frame only. The sample holds around 250,000 clones, 80% to 85% seen once. Sequencing was performed on peripheral blood. These receptor sequences come from a woman aged 18 to 35 with acute or convalescent COVID-19.

The chain couples TRBV28 to TRBJ2-1; TRBD1 agrees at 9 bases. The germline CDR1 and CDR2 sequences are MDHEN and SYDVKM. The CDR3 sequence is 18 residues long. Trimming removed 1 base from V and 7 bases from J; junction bases left unmatched: 14. CDR3 residues: CASSLFPGQGKELNEQFF. The CDR3 coding sequence is TGTGCCAGCAGTTTATTTCCCGGACAGGGGAAAGAGTTGAATGAGCAGTTCTTC.

This clone was recorded only once. This chain joins TRBV2 and TRBJ2-3; D gene uncertain. There are 13 residues in the CDR3. V was trimmed by 5 bases and J by 6 bases, leaving 12 bases between them. CDR1 SNHLY and CDR2 FYNNEI come from the germline V gene. CDR3 sequence reads: CASSKLTTDTQYF. The CDR3 DNA reads as TGTGCCAGCAGTAAACTAACAACCGATACGCAGTATTTT.

The chain links TRBV29-1 to TRBJ2-1; 8 bases fit TRBD2. The J segment lost 1 base and the V segment lost 5 bases, leaving 4 bases of the junction unmatched. The CDR3 is 14 amino acids. From germline, CDR1 is SQVTM and CDR2 ANQGSEA. CDR3 amino acids: CSVPGTRSYNEQFF. The CDR3 DNA reads TGCAGCGTTCCCGGGACTAGGTCCTACAATGAGCAGTTCTTC.

The rearrangement uses TRBV28 and TRBJ1-1, with D possibly being TRBD1 (5 bases). This CDR3 is 15 amino acids long. The ends were cut back, 3 bases at V and 0 bases at J, with 11 bases in the middle. In germline, CDR1 is MDHEN, CDR2 SYDVKM. Here the CDR3 reads CASSFGGGVNTEAFF. In nucleotides, the CDR3 is TGTGCCAGCAGTTTCGGGGGAGGGGTGAACACTGAAGCTTTCTTT.

The genes are TRBV9 and TRBJ2-3; 11 bases match TRBD2. This CDR3 region has 17 residues. Germline V gene lookup returns CDR1 SGDLS and CDR2 YYNGEE. Losses at the gene ends were 2 bases for V and 4 bases for J; bases not matched to a gene: 9. The CDR3 DNA is TGTGCCAGCAGCGTCGGACATAGCGGGAGGGCCCCAGATACGCAGTATTTT. Translation gives CASSVGHSGRAPDTQYF.

This clone appeared a few times. This rearrangement joins TRBV2 to TRBJ1-5; 9 bases align to TRBD1. Looked up from germline, CDR1 is SNHLY and CDR2 is FYNNEI. V lost 5 bases and J lost 5; bases outside the gene matches: 7. The CDR3 has 15 amino acids. In nucleotides, the CDR3 is TGTGCCAGCAGTACGACAGGGGGAGGCTATCAGCCCCAGCATTTT. Translating it yields CASSTTGGGYQPQHF.

The chain uses TRBV6-5 and TRBJ2-7; D not resolved. CDR1 and CDR2 from the germline V gene are MNHEY and SVGAGI. The CDR3 is 13 amino acids. Trimming took 6 bases from V and 3 from J, leaving 12 bases between them. CDR3 loop: CASSASWSYEQYF. The CDR3 region has the DNA TGTGCCAGCAGCGCTAGTTGGAGCTACGAGCAGTACTTC.

This chain uses TRBV2 with TRBJ1-1; D gene uncertain. Germline lookup yields CDR1 SNHLY and CDR2 FYNNEI. The germline V and J ends were trimmed by 7 bases and 1 base, with 10 bases remaining between them. This CDR3 comprises 13 residues. This CDR3 reads CASTPRGNTEAFF. CDR3 nucleotides: TGTGCCAGCACCCCTCGGGGGAACACTGAAGCTTTCTTT.

This rearrangement joins TRBV13 to TRBJ1-5; no firm D call. Germline V gene data show CDR1 as PRHDT and CDR2 as FYEKMQ (reference sequence). This CDR3 contains 14 residues. The ends were cut back, 0 bases at V and 2 bases at J, with 5 bases in the middle. CDR3 sequence (DNA): TGTGCCAGCAGCTTAGGTAATGGCAATCAGCCCCAGCATTTT. It specifies CASSLGNGNQPQHF.

This chain links TRBV7-8 with TRBJ1-3, with D hard to call. V lost 1 base to trimming and J lost 0 bases, with 7 bases between them. Per germline, CDR1 SGHVS and CDR2 FQNEAQ. The CDR3 loop spans 15 amino acids. The CDR3 sequence: CASSLGVLSGNTIYF. The CDR3 DNA follows: TGTGCCAGCAGCTTAGGCGTCCTCTCTGGAAACACCATATATTTT.

The rearrangement links TRBV5-4 to TRBJ2-3; tentatively, D is TRBD2 (6 bases). Deletions cut 0 bases from V and 2 bases from J, with 19 bases between. Germline assignment: CDR1 SGHNT and CDR2 YYREEE (reference sequence). The CDR3 is 18 amino acids. In nucleotides, the CDR3 is TGTGCCAGCAGCTTGGTTGTGCGGGGCGGACATACCACAGATACGCAGTATTTT. Translating gives CASSLVVRGGHTTDTQYF.

CDR3 loop: CASSTGLAGGQFYEQYF. The CDR3 DNA reads TGTGCCAGCAGCACAGGACTAGCGGGAGGCCAATTCTACGAGCAGTACTTC. This chain uses TRBV13 with TRBJ2-7; TRBD2 agrees at 14 bases. In germline, CDR1 is PRHDT, CDR2 FYEKMQ (reference sequence). The V and J ends lost 5 bases and 3 bases, in that order; junction bases with no gene match: 9. The CDR3 consists of 17 residues.

The chain is built from TRBV6-4 and TRBJ2-1, with D tentatively TRBD2 (6 bases). The germline V gene has CDR1 MRHNA and CDR2 SNTAGT. The ends were cut back, 3 bases at V and 4 bases at J, with 13 bases in the middle. The CDR3 totals 15 residues. CDR3 sequence (DNA): TGTGCCAGCAGTGAATTGGCGGGGTCATACAATGAGCAGTTCTTC. It translates to CASSELAGSYNEQFF.

This clone showed up just once. V gene TRBV25-1 combines with J gene TRBJ1-4; 9 nucleotides agree with TRBD1. The CDR3 has 15 amino acids. V was pared by 1 base and J by 7 bases, with 4 bases of the junction left unmatched. Germline CDR1 and CDR2: MGHDK and SYGVNS. CDR3 loop: CASSELQGAAEKLFF. The CDR3 DNA reads TGTGCCAGCAGTGAATTACAGGGGGCTGCTGAAAAACTGTTTTTT.

V and J are TRBV6-5 and TRBJ1-2; D possibly corresponds to TRBD1 (6 bases). V lost 4 bases, J lost 8 bases, and 23 bases lay in between. CDR1 and CDR2 from the germline V gene are MNHEY and SVGAGI. CDR3 size: 16 residues. The CDR3 region is CASSSTRRGRIGGYTF. The DNA for the CDR3 is TGTGCCAGCAGTTCCACCCGGCGGGGGCGAATAGGCGGCTACACCTTC.

CDR3 bases: TGTGCCAGCAGCTCCCTACTAGCGGGTGATACCTACAATGAGCAGTTCTTC. Translating it yields CASSSLLAGDTYNEQFF. The V gene is TRBV7-9, the J gene TRBJ2-1; 9 nucleotides match TRBD2. CDR3 length: 17 amino acids. After removal of 4 bases from V and 2 bases from J, the junction contained 9 bases not matched to a gene. CDR1 and CDR2 from the germline V gene are SEHNR and FQNEAQ (reference sequence).

The CDR3 coding sequence is TGTGCCTGGAGGGGACAGGGCGGGACTGAAGCTTTCTTT. It encodes CAWRGQGGTEAFF. The rearrangement links TRBV30 to TRBJ1-1; 9 bases match TRBD1. There are 13 residues in the CDR3. J gave up 5 bases and V 3 bases, and 4 bases lay outside the gene matches. Germline V gene sequence: CDR1 GTSNPN, CDR2 SVGIG (reference sequence).

This chain links TRBV27 with TRBJ2-5, with 9 bases that match TRBD2. CDR1 and CDR2 from the germline V gene are MNHEY and SMNVEV (reference sequence). V was clipped by 6 bases and J by 4 bases; unmatched bases: 12. The CDR3 runs to 16 residues. CDR3: CASSSTGLATRETQYF. CDR3 nucleotide sequence: TGTGCCAGCAGCTCTACCGGACTAGCGACCCGAGAGACCCAGTACTTC.

This clone is a singleton in its sample. The chain is built from TRBV7-2 and TRBJ1-2; 7 bases match TRBD1. Germline CDR1 is SGHTA and CDR2 is FQGNSA. CDR3 length: 19 amino acids. V shed 4 bases and J 0 bases; nucleotides not matched to a gene: 17. The CDR3 nucleotides read TGTGCCAGCAGCTCCGAACCGACAGACAGGGAAAAAACTAACTATGGCTACACCTTC. It specifies CASSSEPTDREKTNYGYTF. Supplemented by reference TRBV7-2 and TRBJ1-2, the full variable domain reads GAGVSQSPSNKVTEKGKDVELRCDPISGHTALYWYRQSLGQGLEFLIYFQGNSAPDKSGLPSDRFSAERTGGSVSTLTIQRTQQEDSAVYLCASSSEPTDREKTNYGYTFGSGTRLTVV.

J is TRBJ2-7 and V is TRBV6-5; 9 nucleotides match TRBD2. With 3 bases clipped from V and 4 bases from J, the junction kept 4 bases outside the gene matches. The CDR3 is 14 residues long. The germline V gene encodes CDR1 MNHEY and CDR2 SVGAGI. This chain's CDR3 is CASSYGTSLYEQYF. The CDR3 DNA reads as TGTGCCAGCAGTTATGGGACTAGCCTTTACGAGCAGTACTTC.